This T cell receptor (beta chain) was obtained from a study of T cell responses to AZD1222 COVID-19 vaccine. Study-wide results and caveats: White British people made up most donors, females outnumbered males, and clonal diversity was possibly underestimated. Compared with day 0, the breadth and depth of the Spike-specific TCR repertoire rose significantly after two doses of AZD1222. Just five or six AZD1222 recipients were seropositive at baseline.

Produced via immunoSEQ multiplex PCR; TCRdb's table is partial and in-frame only. The sample records about 200,000 clones, over 80% being singletons. V dropped 3 bases and J dropped 4 bases, with 15 bases sitting between them. CDR3 length equals 15 residues. CDR1 is SGHVS, CDR2 FQNEAQ, per germline. Comments on this clone: The antigen is undetermined.

The material sequenced was peripheral blood, taken on day 0 of AZD1222 vaccination. The chain carries TRBV7-8 and TRBJ1-2; D is unresolved. The source is an adult in good health. The CDR3 here is CASSFGLRMSYGYTF. DNA for the CDR3: TGTGCCAGCAGCTTCGGGTTGAGGATGAGCTATGGCTACACCTTC.